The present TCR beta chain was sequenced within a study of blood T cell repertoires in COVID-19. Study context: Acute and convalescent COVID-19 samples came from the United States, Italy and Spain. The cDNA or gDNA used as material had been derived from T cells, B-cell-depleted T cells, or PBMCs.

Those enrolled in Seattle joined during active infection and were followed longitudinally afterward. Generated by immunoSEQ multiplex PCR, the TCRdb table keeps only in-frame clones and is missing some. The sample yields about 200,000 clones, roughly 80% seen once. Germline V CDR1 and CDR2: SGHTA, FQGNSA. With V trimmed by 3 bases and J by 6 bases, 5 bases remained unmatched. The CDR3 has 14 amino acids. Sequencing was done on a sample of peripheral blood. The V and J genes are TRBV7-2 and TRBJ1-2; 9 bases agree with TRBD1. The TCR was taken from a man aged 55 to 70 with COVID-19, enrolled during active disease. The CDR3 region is CASSFIQGADGYTF. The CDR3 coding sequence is TGTGCCAGCAGCTTCATACAGGGGGCGGATGGCTACACCTTC.